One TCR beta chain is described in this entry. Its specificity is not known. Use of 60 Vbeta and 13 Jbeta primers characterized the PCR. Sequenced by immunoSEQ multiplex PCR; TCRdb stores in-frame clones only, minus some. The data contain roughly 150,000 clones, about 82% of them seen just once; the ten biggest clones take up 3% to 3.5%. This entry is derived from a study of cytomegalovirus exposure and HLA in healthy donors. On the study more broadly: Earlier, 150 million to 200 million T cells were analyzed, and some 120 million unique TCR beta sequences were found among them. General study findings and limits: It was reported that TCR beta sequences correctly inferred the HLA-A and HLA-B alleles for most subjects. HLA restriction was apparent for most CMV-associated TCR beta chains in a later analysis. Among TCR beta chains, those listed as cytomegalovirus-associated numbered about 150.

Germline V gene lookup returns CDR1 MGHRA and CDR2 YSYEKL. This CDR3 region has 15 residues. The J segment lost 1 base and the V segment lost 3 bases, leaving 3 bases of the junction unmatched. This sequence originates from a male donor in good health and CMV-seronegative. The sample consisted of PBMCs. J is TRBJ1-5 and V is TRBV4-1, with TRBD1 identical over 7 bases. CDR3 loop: CASSQVTGSNQPQHF. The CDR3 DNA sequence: TGCGCCAGCAGCCAGGTGACAGGGAGCAATCAGCCCCAGCATTTT.